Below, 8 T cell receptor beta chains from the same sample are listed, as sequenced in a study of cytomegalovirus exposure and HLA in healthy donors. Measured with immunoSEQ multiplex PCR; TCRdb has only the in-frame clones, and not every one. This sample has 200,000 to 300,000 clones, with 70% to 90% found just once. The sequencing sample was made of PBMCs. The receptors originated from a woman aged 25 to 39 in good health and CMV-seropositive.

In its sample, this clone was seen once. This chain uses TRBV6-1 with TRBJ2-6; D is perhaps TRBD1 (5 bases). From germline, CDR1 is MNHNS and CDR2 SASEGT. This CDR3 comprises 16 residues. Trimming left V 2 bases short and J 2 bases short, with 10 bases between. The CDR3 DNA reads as TGTGCCAGCAGTGAACAGGGAATCGCTGGGGCCAACGTCCTGACTTTC. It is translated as CASSEQGIAGANVLTF.

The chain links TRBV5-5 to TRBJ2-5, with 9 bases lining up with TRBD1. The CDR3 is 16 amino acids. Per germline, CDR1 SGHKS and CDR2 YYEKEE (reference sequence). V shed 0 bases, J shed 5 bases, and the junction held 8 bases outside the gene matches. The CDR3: CASSLAGQGFWETQYF. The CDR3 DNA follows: TGTGCCAGCAGCTTGGCGGGACAGGGTTTTTGGGAGACCCAGTACTTC.

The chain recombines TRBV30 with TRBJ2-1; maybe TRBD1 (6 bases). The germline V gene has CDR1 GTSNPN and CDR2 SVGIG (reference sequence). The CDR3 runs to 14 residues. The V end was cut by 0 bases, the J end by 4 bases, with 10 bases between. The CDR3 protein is CAWSVGQRYNEQFF. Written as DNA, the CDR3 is TGTGCCTGGAGTGTAGGACAGAGATACAATGAGCAGTTCTTC.

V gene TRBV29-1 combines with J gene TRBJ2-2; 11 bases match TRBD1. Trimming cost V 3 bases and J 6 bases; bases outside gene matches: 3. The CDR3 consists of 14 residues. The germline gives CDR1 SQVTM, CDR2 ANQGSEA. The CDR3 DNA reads TGCAGCGTTGATAAGGGACAGGGGGCCGGGGAGCTGTTTTTT. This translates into CSVDKGQGAGELFF.

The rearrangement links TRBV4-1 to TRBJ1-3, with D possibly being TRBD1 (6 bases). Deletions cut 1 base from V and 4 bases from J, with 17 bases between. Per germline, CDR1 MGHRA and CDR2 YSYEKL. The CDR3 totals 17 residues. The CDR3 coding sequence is TGCGCCAGCAGCCAAGTTCCCACTACAGGGAACGGAAACACCATATATTTT. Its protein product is CASSQVPTTGNGNTIYF.

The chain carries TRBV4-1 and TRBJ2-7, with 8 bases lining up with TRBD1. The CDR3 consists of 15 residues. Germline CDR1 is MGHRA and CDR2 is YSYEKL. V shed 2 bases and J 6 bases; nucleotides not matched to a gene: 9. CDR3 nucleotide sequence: TGCGCCAGCAGCCAAACCTTCAGGGGGCTTGGCGAGCAGTACTTC. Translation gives CASSQTFRGLGEQYF.

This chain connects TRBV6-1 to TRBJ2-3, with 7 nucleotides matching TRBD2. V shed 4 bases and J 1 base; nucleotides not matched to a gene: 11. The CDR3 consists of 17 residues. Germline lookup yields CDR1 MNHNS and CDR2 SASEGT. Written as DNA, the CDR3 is TGTGCCAGCAGTGTGAATCCTTGGGGAGGGGGCACAGATACGCAGTATTTT. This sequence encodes CASSVNPWGGGTDTQYF.

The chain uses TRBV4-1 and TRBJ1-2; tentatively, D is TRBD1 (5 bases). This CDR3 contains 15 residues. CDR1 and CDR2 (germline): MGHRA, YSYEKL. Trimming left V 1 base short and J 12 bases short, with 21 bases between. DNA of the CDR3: TGCGCCAGCAGCCAAGCCCTGGGCCAGGGTAGGTCAGACACCTTC. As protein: CASSQALGQGRSDTF.